The 14 T cell receptor beta chains reported below all come from one sample, sequenced in a study of early T cells in non-severe SARS-CoV-2 infection. TCRdb recomputed calls from the 5' RACE reads with MiXCR, one row per CDR3 protein. Of over 55,000 distinct CDR3 sequences listed, around 13% were seen once; the top ten hold around 1.3%. Source material: whole blood. The receptors here all came from an adult who was a healthcare worker with PCR-confirmed SARS-CoV-2 infection or an uninfected control (not recorded which).

This clonotype was observed at least ten times. The chain uses TRBV12-3 or TRBV12-4 and TRBJ2-3, with 7 bases aligning to TRBD1. The CDR3 has 14 residues. V shed 7 bases and J 1 base; nucleotides not matched to a gene: 5. The CDR3 DNA reads as TGTGCCAGCAACGACAGGGCCCGCACAGATACGCAGTATTTT. Translated: CASNDRARTDTQYF.

The gene calls are TRBV10-3 and TRBJ2-3; 9 nucleotides match TRBD1. Germline CDR1 is ENHRY and CDR2 is SYGVKD. The CDR3 has 14 amino acids. Unmatched junction bases numbered 6, after V lost 6 bases and J lost 5 bases. In DNA, the CDR3 is TGTGCCATCAGGCGACAGGGGGTCGAAGATACGCAGTATTTT. This sequence encodes CAIRRQGVEDTQYF.

This clonotype was seen at least ten times. This sequence joins TRBV7-9 and TRBJ1-1; D is unresolved. Germline-derived CDR1 and CDR2 are SEHNR and FQNEAQ (reference sequence). The CDR3 contains 13 residues. V lost 5 bases and J 5 bases, leaving 12 bases between the germline ends. In DNA form, the CDR3 reads TGTGCCAGCAGCCTACCGGGGAGTACTGAAGCTTTCTTT. Residues: CASSLPGSTEAFF. The entire variable domain, with the rest obtained from reference TRBV7-9 and TRBJ1-1, is as follows: DTGVSQNPRHKITKRGQNVTFRCDPISEHNRLYWYRQTLGQGPEFLTYFQNEAQLEKSRLLSDRFSAERPKGSFSTLEIQRTEQGDSAMYLCASSLPGSTEAFFGQGTRLTVV.

The table lists this clonotype with many counts. J is TRBJ1-4 and V is TRBV7-2; 7 nucleotides line up with TRBD1. Germline V gives CDR1 SGHTA, CDR2 FQGNSA. Germline trimming cut 5 bases from V and 6 bases from J; bases unmatched to any gene: 15. There are 17 residues in the CDR3. CDR3 sequence: CASSPRQGRTPDEKLFF. In nucleotides, the CDR3 is TGTGCCAGCAGCCCTCGACAGGGTCGAACCCCAGATGAAAAACTGTTTTTT.

This clonotype was seen repeatedly, ten times or more. The chain uses TRBV7-2 and TRBJ2-3; 13 nucleotides line up with TRBD2. CDR1 and CDR2 (germline): SGHTA, FQGNSA. V dropped 4 bases and J dropped 3; count of bases not matched to a gene: 10. CDR3 length: 18 residues. CDR3 loop: CASSSSRTSGSVTDTQYF. CDR3 nucleotides: TGTGCCAGCAGCTCGAGCCGGACTAGCGGGAGCGTAACAGATACGCAGTATTTT.

The V gene is TRBV29-1, the J gene TRBJ2-7; tentatively, D is TRBD2 (5 bases). The CDR3 is 13 amino acids. CDR1 SQVTM and CDR2 ANQGSEA come from the germline V gene. Trimming pared 7 bases from V and 5 bases from J, leaving 18 bases between. CDR3 sequence (DNA): TGCAGCGGCACCTACGGAGGTATCGACGAGCAGTACTTC. Translation gives CSGTYGGIDEQYF.

This clonotype was detected many times. This rearrangement joins TRBV28 to TRBJ2-6; D is ambiguous. V lost 4 bases and J lost 0, with 10 bases in between. The germline gives CDR1 MDHEN, CDR2 SYDVKM. This CDR3 contains 16 residues. DNA of the CDR3: TGTGCCAGCAGTTGGATTTATAGCTCTGGGGCCAACGTCCTGACTTTC. This gives the protein CASSWIYSSGANVLTF.

This clonotype was counted at least ten times. The gene calls are TRBV6-2 or TRBV6-3 and TRBJ1-1; D may be TRBD1 (6 bases). This CDR3 has 11 residues. V lost 9 bases to trimming and J lost 6 bases, with 11 bases between them. Looked up from germline, CDR1 is MNHEY and CDR2 is SVGEGT. Written as DNA, the CDR3 is TGTGCCAGTCTACAGGGCCCTGAAGCTTTCTTT. Protein: CASLQGPEAFF.

This clonotype has a count of ten or more. Written as DNA, the CDR3 is TGCAGCGTTGAGGGACAGGGGAACACTGAAGCTTTCTTT. It encodes CSVEGQGNTEAFF. The rearrangement uses TRBV29-1 and TRBJ1-1; 9 positions match TRBD1. This CDR3 has 13 amino acids. Germline lookup yields CDR1 SQVTM and CDR2 ANQGSEA. The V segment lost 3 bases and the J segment 1 base; nucleotides outside the gene matches: 0.

The CDR3 DNA reads as TGTGCCAGCAGTCGGGAGAGATCCACCGGGGAGCTGTTTTTT. It encodes CASSRERSTGELFF. The V call is TRBV6-5, the J call TRBJ2-2; TRBD2 might be the D (6 bases). The germline CDR1 and CDR2 sequences are MNHEY and SVGAGI. The V and J ends lost 5 bases and 4 bases respectively, with 11 bases between them. This CDR3 region has 14 residues.

This chain joins TRBV20-1 and TRBJ2-5; TRBD2 aligns across 7 bases. V dropped 0 bases and J dropped 0; count of bases not matched to a gene: 10. The CDR3 contains 17 residues. The germline V gene has CDR1 DFQATT and CDR2 SNEGSKA (reference sequence). In nucleotides, the CDR3 is TGCAGTGCTAGAGATAGGGGTCGACTAGCCGACCAAGAGACCCAGTACTTC. Amino acids: CSARDRGRLADQETQYF.

Many counts were recorded for this clonotype. The V and J genes are TRBV11-2 and TRBJ2-1; 9 bases are a match to TRBD2. V dropped 5 bases and J dropped 2; count of bases not matched to a gene: 19. This CDR3 has 20 residues. Germline V gives CDR1 SGHAT, CDR2 FQNNGV. For the CDR3, the DNA is TGTGCCAGCAGCACCGAGACCGGACTAGCGCTCTCGGATGCCTACAATGAGCAGTTCTTC. Protein: CASSTETGLALSDAYNEQFF. Based on the CDR3 plus reference TRBV11-2 and TRBJ2-1, the full variable domain is EAGVAQSPRYKIIEKRQSVAFWCNPISGHATLYWYQQILGQGPKLLIQFQNNGVVDDSQLPKDRFSAERLKGVDSTLKIQPAKLEDSAVYLCASSTETGLALSDAYNEQFFGPGTRLTVL.

This clonotype has a count of ten or more. The V gene is TRBV28, the J gene TRBJ2-1, with unresolved D. CDR3 length: 13 amino acids. The V gene's germline CDR1 is MDHEN and CDR2 SYDVKM. The germline V and J ends were trimmed by 3 bases and 5 bases, with 8 bases remaining between them. Here the CDR3 reads CASSLGRDNEQFF. The CDR3 DNA reads TGTGCCAGCAGTTTGGGCCGAGACAATGAGCAGTTCTTC.

This clonotype was counted at least ten times. The V call is TRBV27, the J call TRBJ1-1; tentative D call: TRBD1 (5 bases). Germline lookup yields CDR1 MNHEY and CDR2 SMNVEV (reference sequence). V was pared by 5 bases and J by 1 base, with 17 bases between. CDR3 length equals 16 residues. DNA of the CDR3: TGTGCCAGCAGTCCATCAGGGACCCCTCGGAACACTGAAGCTTTCTTT. This translates into CASSPSGTPRNTEAFF.